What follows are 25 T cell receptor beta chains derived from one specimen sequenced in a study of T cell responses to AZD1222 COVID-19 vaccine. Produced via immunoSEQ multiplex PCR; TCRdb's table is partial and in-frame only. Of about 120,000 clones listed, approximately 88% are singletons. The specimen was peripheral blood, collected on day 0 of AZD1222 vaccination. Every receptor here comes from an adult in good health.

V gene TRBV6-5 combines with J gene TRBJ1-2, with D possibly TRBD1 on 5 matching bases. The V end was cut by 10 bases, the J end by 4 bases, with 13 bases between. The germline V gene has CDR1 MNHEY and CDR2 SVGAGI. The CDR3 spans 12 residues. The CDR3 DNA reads TGTGCCATTAGAGGGACTACCTATGGCTACACCTTC. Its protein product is CAIRGTTYGYTF.

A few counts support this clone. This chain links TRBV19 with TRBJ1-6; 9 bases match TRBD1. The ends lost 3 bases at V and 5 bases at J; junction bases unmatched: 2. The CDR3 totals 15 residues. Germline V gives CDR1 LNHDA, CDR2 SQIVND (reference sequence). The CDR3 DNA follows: TGTGCCAGTAGTATCACAGGGGGCAATAATTCACCCCTCCACTTT. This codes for CASSITGGNNSPLHF. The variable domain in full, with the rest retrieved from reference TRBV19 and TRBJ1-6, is DGGITQSPKYLFRKEGQNVTLSCEQNLNHDAMYWYRQDPGQGLRLIYYSQIVNDFQKGDIAEGYSVSREKKESFPLTVTSAQKNPTAFYLCASSITGGNNSPLHFGNGTRLTVT.

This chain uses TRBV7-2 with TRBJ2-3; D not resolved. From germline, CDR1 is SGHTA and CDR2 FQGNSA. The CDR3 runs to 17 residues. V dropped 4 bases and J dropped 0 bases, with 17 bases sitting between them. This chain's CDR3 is CASSSYLGGFSTDTQYF. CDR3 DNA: TGTGCCAGCAGCTCATACTTGGGTGGTTTTAGCACAGATACGCAGTATTTT. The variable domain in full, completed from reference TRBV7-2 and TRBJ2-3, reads GAGVSQSPSNKVTEKGKDVELRCDPISGHTALYWYRQSLGQGLEFLIYFQGNSAPDKSGLPSDRFSAERTGGSVSTLTIQRTQQEDSAVYLCASSSYLGGFSTDTQYFGPGTRLTVL.

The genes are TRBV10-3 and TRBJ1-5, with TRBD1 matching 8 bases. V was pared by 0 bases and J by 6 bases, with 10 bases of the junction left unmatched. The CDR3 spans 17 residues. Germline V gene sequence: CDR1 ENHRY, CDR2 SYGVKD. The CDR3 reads CAISESFGQGGSQPQHF. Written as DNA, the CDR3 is TGTGCCATCAGTGAGTCATTCGGACAGGGAGGCAGTCAGCCCCAGCATTTT.

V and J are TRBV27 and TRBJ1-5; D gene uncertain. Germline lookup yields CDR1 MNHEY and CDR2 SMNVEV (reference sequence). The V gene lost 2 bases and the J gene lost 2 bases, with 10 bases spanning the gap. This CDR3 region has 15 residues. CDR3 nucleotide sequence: TGTGCCAGCAGTTTAAATTGGCAGGGCAATCAGCCCCAGCATTTT. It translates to CASSLNWQGNQPQHF.

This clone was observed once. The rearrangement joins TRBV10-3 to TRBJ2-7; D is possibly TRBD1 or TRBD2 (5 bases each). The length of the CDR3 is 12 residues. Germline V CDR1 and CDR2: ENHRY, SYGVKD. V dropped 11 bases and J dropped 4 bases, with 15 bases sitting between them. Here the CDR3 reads CAGGPSFYEQYF. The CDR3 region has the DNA TGTGCCGGGGGACCGTCCTTTTACGAGCAGTACTTC.

CDR3 DNA sequence: TGTGCCAGCGGGGCTCGAGATAGCAATCAGCCCCAGCATTTT. This gives the protein CASGARDSNQPQHF. The chain has TRBV6-6 and TRBJ1-5, with D perhaps matching TRBD1 (5 bases). This CDR3 region has 14 residues. Trimming pared 8 bases from V and 0 bases from J, leaving 11 bases between. Germline values: CDR1 MNHNY, CDR2 SVGAGI (reference sequence).

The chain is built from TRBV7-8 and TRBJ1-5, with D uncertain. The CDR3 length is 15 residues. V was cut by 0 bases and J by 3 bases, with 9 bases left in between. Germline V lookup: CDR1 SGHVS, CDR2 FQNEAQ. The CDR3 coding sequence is TGTGCCAGCAGCTTAGCGGTTTTCACCAATCAGCCCCAGCATTTT. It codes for CASSLAVFTNQPQHF.

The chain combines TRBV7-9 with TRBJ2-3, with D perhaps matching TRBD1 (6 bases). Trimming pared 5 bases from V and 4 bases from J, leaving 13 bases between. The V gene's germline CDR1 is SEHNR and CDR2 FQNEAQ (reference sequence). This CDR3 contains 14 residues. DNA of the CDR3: TGTGCCAGCAGCACGGGACAATCTCCAGATACGCAGTATTTT. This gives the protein CASSTGQSPDTQYF.

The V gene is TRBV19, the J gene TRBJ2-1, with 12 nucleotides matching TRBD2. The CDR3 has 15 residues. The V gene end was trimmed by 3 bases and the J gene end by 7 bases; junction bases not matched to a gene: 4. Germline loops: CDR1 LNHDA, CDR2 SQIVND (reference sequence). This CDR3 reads CASSMTSGGWNEQFF. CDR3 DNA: TGTGCCAGTAGTATGACTAGCGGGGGTTGGAATGAGCAGTTCTTC.

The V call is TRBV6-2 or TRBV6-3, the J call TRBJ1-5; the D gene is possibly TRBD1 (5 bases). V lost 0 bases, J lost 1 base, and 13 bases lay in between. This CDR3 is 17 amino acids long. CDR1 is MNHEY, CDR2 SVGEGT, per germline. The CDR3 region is CASSYSAGTPSNQPQHF. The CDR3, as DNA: TGTGCCAGCAGTTACTCTGCCGGGACGCCGAGCAATCAGCCCCAGCATTTT.

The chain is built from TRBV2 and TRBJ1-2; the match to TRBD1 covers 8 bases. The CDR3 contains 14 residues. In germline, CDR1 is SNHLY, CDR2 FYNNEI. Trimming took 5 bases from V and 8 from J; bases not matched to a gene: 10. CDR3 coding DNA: TGTGCCAGCAGTAACGACAGGGGCCCGGGAGGCTACACCTTC. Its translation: CASSNDRGPGGYTF.

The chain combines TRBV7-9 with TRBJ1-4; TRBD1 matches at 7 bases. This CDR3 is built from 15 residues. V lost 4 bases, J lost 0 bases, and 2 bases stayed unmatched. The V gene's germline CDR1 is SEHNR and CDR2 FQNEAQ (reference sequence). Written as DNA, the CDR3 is TGTGCCAGCAGCTACCAGGGGGCAACTAATGAAAAACTGTTTTTT. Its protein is CASSYQGATNEKLFF.

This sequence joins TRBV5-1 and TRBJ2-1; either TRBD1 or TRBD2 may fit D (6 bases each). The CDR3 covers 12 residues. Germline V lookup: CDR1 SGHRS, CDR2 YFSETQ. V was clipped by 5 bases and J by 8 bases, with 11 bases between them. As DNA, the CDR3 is TGCGCCAGCAGAAACGGGGGCGATGAGCAGTTCTTC. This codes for CASRNGGDEQFF.

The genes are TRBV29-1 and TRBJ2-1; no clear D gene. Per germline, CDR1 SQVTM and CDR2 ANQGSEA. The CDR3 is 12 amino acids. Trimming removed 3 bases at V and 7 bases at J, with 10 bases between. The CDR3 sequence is CSVDNGQNEQFF. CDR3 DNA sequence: TGCAGCGTTGATAATGGGCAGAATGAGCAGTTCTTC.

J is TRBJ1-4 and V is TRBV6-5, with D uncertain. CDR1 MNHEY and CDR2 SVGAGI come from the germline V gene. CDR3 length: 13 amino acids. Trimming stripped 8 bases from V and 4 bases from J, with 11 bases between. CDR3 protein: CASLTVDNEKLFF. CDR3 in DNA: TGTGCCAGCTTAACAGTTGATAATGAAAAACTGTTTTTT.

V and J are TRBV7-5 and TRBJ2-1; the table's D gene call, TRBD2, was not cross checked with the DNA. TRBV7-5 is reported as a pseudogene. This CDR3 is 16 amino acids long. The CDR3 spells CARSFLGLAVYNEQFF. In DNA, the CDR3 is TGTGCCAGAAGCTTCCTAGGACTAGCGGTATACAATGAGCAGTTCTTC.

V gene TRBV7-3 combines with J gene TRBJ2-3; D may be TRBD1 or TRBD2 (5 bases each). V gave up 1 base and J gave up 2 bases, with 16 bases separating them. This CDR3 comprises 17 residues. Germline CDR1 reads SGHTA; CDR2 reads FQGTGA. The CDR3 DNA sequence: TGTGCCAGCAGCTTAATTGGGGCTAGCAGTTACACAGATACGCAGTATTTT. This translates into CASSLIGASSYTDTQYF.

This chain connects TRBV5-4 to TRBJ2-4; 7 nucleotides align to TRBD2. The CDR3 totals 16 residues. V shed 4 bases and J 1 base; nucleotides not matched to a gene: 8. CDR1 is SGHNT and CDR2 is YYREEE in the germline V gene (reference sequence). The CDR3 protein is CASSTSHGGAKNIQYF. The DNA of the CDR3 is TGTGCCAGCAGCACTTCTCACGGGGGGGCCAAAAACATTCAGTACTTC. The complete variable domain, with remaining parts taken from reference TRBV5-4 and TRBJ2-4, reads ETGVTQSPTHLIKTRGQQVTLRCSSQSGHNTVSWYQQALGQGPQFIFQYYREEENGRGNFPPRFSGLQFPNYSSELNVNALELDDSALYLCASSTSHGGAKNIQYFGAGTRLSVL.

CDR3 amino acids: CASSLAPDIANYGYTF. CDR3 nucleotide sequence: TGTGCCAGCAGCTTAGCGCCGGACATAGCTAACTATGGCTACACCTTC. V usage is TRBV7-2 and J usage is TRBJ1-2, with D perhaps TRBD1 (5 bases). The CDR3 consists of 16 residues. Germline lookup yields CDR1 SGHTA and CDR2 FQGNSA. The ends were cut back, 0 bases at V and 0 bases at J, with 11 bases in the middle.

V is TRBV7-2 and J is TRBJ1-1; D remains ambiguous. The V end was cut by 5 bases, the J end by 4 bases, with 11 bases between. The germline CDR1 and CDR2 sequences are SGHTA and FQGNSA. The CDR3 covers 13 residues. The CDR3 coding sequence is TGTGCCAGCAGCATAACAATTCGCACTGAAGCTTTCTTT. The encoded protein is CASSITIRTEAFF.

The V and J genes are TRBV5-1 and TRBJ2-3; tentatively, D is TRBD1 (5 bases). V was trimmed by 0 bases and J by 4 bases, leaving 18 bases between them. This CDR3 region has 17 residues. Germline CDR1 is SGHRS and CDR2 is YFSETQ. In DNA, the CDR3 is TGCGCCAGCAGCTTGGACGCAGGGTCATCCTTTGCAGATACGCAGTATTTT. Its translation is CASSLDAGSSFADTQYF.

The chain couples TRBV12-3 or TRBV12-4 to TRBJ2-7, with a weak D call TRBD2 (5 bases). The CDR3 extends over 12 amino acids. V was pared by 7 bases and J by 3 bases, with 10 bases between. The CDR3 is CASKKGVYEQYF. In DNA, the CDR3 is TGTGCCAGCAAAAAGGGAGTCTACGAGCAGTACTTC.

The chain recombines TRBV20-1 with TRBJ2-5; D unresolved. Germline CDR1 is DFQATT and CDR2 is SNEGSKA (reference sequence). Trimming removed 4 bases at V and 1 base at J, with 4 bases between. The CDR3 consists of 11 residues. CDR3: CSATIQETQYF. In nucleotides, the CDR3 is TGCAGTGCTACCATCCAAGAGACCCAGTACTTC.

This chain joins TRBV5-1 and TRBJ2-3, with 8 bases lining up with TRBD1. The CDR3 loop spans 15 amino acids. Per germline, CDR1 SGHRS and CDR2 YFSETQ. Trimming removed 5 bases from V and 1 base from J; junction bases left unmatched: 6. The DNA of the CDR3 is TGCGCCAGCAGGTCACTACAGGGGGGCACAGATACGCAGTATTTT. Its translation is CASRSLQGGTDTQYF.